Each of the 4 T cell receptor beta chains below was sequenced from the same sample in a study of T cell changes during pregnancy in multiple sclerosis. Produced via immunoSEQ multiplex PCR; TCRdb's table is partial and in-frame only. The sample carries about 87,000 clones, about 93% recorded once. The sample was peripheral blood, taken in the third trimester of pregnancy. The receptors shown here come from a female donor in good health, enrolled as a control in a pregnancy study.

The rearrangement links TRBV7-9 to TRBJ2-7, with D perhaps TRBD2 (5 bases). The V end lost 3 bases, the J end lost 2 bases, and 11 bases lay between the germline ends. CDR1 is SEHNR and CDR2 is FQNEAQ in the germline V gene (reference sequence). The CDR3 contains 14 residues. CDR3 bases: TGTGCCAGCAGCTTGTCGGTCGGGACCTACGAGCAGTACTTC. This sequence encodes CASSLSVGTYEQYF.

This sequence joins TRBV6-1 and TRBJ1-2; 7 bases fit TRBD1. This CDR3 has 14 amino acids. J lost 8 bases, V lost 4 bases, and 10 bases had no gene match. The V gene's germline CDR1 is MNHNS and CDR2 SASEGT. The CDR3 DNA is TGTGCCAGCAGTGCACAGGGGTCCTTCCTCGGCTACACCTTC. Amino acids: CASSAQGSFLGYTF.

CDR3 nucleotides: TGTGCCAGCAGCTTGGTAGGGGCTTATGAGCAGTTCTTC. This translates into CASSLVGAYEQFF. The rearrangement links TRBV5-6 to TRBJ2-1; the D gene is possibly TRBD1 (5 bases). This CDR3 spans 13 amino acids. Germline assignment: CDR1 SGHDT and CDR2 YYEEEE. With 0 bases removed from V and 8 bases from J, the gap between germline ends came to 9 bases.

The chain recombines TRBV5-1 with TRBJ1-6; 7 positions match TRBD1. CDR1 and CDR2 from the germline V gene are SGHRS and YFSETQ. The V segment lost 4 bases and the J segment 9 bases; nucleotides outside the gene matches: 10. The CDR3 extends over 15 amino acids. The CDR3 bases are TGCGCCAGCAGCAGTACACAGGGGCCAAGTTCACCCCTCCACTTT. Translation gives CASSSTQGPSSPLHF.